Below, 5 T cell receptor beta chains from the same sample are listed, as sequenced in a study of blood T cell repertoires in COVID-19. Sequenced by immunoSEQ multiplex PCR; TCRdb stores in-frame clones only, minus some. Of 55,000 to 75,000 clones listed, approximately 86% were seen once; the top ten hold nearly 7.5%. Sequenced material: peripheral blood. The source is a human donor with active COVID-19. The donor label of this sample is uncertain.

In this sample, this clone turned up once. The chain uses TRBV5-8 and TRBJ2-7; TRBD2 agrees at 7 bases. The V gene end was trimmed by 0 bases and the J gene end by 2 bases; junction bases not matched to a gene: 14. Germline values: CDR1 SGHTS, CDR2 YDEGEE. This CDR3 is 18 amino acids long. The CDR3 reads CASSLDLAGVAGTYEQYF. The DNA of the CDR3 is TGTGCCAGCAGCTTGGATCTGGCGGGGGTGGCCGGGACCTACGAGCAGTACTTC.

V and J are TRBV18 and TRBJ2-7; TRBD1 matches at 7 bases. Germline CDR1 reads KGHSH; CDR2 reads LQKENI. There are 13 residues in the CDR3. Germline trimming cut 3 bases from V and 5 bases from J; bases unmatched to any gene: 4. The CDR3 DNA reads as TGTGCCAGCTCACCCGCGACAGGGAACGAGCAGTACTTC. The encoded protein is CASSPATGNEQYF. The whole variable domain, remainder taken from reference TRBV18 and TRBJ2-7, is NAGVMQNPRHLVRRRGQEARLRCSPMKGHSHVYWYRQLPEEGLKFMVYLQKENIIDESGMPKERFSAEFPKEGPSILRIQQVVRGDSAAYFCASSPATGNEQYFGPGTRLTVT.

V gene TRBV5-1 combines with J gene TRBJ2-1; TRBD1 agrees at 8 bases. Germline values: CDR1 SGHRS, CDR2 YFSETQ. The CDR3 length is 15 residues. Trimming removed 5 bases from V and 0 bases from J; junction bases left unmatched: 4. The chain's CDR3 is CASRPTGGSYNEQFF. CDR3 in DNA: TGCGCCAGCAGACCCACAGGGGGCTCCTACAATGAGCAGTTCTTC.

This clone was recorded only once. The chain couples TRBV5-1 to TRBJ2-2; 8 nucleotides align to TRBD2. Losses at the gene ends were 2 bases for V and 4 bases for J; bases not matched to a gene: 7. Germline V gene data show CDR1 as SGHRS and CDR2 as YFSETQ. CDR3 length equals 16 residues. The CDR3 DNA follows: TGCGCCAGCAGCTTCTACGGGAGGGCGGTCACCGGGGAGCTGTTTTTT. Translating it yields CASSFYGRAVTGELFF.

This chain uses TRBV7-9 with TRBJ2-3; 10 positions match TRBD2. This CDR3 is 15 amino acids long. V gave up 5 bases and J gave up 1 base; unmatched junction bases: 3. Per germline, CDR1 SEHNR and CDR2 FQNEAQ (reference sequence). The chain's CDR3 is CASSLLAGGTDTQYF. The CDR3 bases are TGTGCCAGCAGCCTCCTAGCGGGAGGCACAGATACGCAGTATTTT.